Here is one T cell receptor beta chain with its context. Its antigen remains unidentified. The RNA, about 0.45 to 1 ug, was put through reverse transcription using random hexamers. MiXCR was run by TCRdb on the immunoSEQ multiplex PCR reads, yielding one entry per CDR3 protein. Here the sample spans some 140,000 distinct CDR3 sequences, around 95% being singletons. CDR1 is SQVTM, CDR2 ANQGSEA, per germline. The CDR3 loop spans 13 amino acids. This sample is part of a study of CD8 T cells in Susac syndrome. Across the whole study: Patients with Susac syndrome were, at the time of blood collection, therapy-naive, maintained on corticosteroids, or maintained on intravenous immunoglobulin alone. Overall study results and limits: The study recognized that the number of individuals in its TCR sequencing and HLA analysis was relatively small.

Source material: CD8+ T cells from PBMCs. The rearrangement uses TRBV29-1 and TRBJ2-7; possibly TRBD1 for D (5 bases). The clonotype comes from a human donor with Susac syndrome. CDR3 amino acids: CRGMAGNTYEQYF. CDR3 DNA: TGCAGGGGGATGGCAGGGAATACCTACGAGCAGTACTTC.